This T cell receptor (beta chain) came from a study of beta chain features in type 1 diabetes. Since all of the isolated RNA was reverse transcribed, expressed TCRB transcripts were what got sequenced. Profiled with immunoSEQ multiplex PCR; TCRdb holds only in-frame clones, not every one. The data show 250,000 to 300,000 clones, 8% seen once. Markers CD45RO/CCR7/CD25/CD127/CD95/CD27 served to sort CD4+ naive, central memory, regulatory and stem cell-like memory cells. This clone has more than one count but fewer than ten. Trimming took 6 bases from V and 0 from J, leaving 9 bases between them. Looked up from germline, CDR1 is SGHRS and CDR2 is YFSETQ. The length of the CDR3 is 14 residues.

The chain has TRBV5-1 and TRBJ1-4; no firm D call. The clonotype comes from a woman between 18 and 29 years old in good health. The specimen sequenced was central memory CD4+ T cells from blood. The CDR3 DNA sequence: TGCGCCAGCACCCAGGATTCAACTAATGAAAAACTGTTTTTT. It translates to CASTQDSTNEKLFF. The variable domain in full, completed from reference TRBV5-1 and TRBJ1-4, reads KAGVTQTPRYLIKTRGQQVTLSCSPISGHRSVSWYQQTPGQGLQFLFEYFSETQRNKGNFPGRFSGRQFSNSRSEMNVSTLELGDSALYLCASTQDSTNEKLFFGSGTQLSVL.